The 16 T cell receptor beta chains below were found in one sample sequenced in a study of shared clonotypes between healthy human individuals. Assay used: immunoSEQ multiplex PCR; TCRdb lists only in-frame clones, some missing. Of about 600,000 clones in the sample, approximately 97% were seen once. The sequencing input was naive CD4+ T cells sorted from blood. Subset: CD45RA+ positively selected. The receptors here all came from a woman younger than 45 in good health.

This sequence joins TRBV19 and TRBJ2-7, with a tentative D call TRBD2 (5 bases). Trimming cost V 4 bases and J 2 bases, with 12 bases left between them. In germline, CDR1 is LNHDA, CDR2 SQIVND (reference sequence). The CDR3 has 14 amino acids. CDR3 in DNA: TGTGCCAGTAGTACCGCAGCGGACCCCTACGAGCAGTACTTC. Translated: CASSTAADPYEQYF.

As to this clone: Mismatch with germline at one junction end may stem from a read error. The chain is built from TRBV19 and TRBJ1-5; a possible D gene is TRBD1 (5 bases). Per the germline V gene, CDR1 is LNHDA and CDR2 is SQIVND (reference sequence). The CDR3 consists of 13 residues. CDR3 coding DNA: TGTGCCAGTAGACAGGTCGCCAGTCAGCCCCAGCGTTTT. Translated: CASRQVASQPQRF.

The rearrangement joins TRBV19 to TRBJ1-2, with TRBD1 as a possible D gene (5 bases). CDR3 length: 14 amino acids. Trimming shortened V by 3 bases and J by 6 bases, and 14 bases separated the two germline ends. Per germline, CDR1 LNHDA and CDR2 SQIVND (reference sequence). Here the CDR3 DNA reads TGTGCCAGTAGTATTTATGGGGGGTCGAATGGCTACACCTTC. Translated, it gives CASSIYGGSNGYTF.

The genes are TRBV5-7 and TRBJ1-1; weak D call: TRBD1 (5 bases). TRBV5-7 is recorded as an ORF, its role being uncertain. Deletions cut 4 bases from V and 3 bases from J, with 13 bases between. The CDR3 is made up of 14 amino acids. CDR3 protein: CASSPWGGDTEAFF. CDR3 coding DNA: TGTGCCAGCAGCCCGTGGGGGGGGGACACTGAAGCTTTCTTT.

The chain combines TRBV11-2 with TRBJ2-3, with no clear D. The CDR3 length is 10 residues. Germline V gene lookup returns CDR1 SGHAT and CDR2 FQNNGV. The ends were cut back, 7 bases at V and 6 bases at J, with 5 bases in the middle. The CDR3 spells CASTGDTQYF. The DNA of the CDR3 is TGTGCCAGCACCGGGGATACGCAGTATTTT. The full variable domain, with the rest looked up from reference TRBV11-2 and TRBJ2-3, is EAGVAQSPRYKIIEKRQSVAFWCNPISGHATLYWYQQILGQGPKLLIQFQNNGVVDDSQLPKDRFSAERLKGVDSTLKIQPAKLEDSAVYLCASTGDTQYFGPGTRLTVL.

The rearrangement links TRBV19 to TRBJ1-5, with 8 bases identical to TRBD1. Trimming took 8 bases from V and 0 from J; bases not matched to a gene: 12. The CDR3 totals 17 residues. The germline V gene has CDR1 LNHDA and CDR2 SQIVND (reference sequence). CDR3 DNA sequence: TGTGCCAGTCTCCCGGGACAGGTACCTTATAGCAATCAGCCCCAGCATTTT. Encoded protein: CASLPGQVPYSNQPQHF.

This chain connects TRBV9 to TRBJ2-5; D is unclear. The ends were cut back, 0 bases at V and 4 bases at J, with 10 bases in the middle. This CDR3 has 14 amino acids. Germline-derived CDR1 and CDR2 are SGDLS and YYNGEE. Written as DNA, the CDR3 is TGTGCCAGCAGCGTAGCGGTCGGTGGAGAGACCCAGTACTTC. Translated, it gives CASSVAVGGETQYF.

The V gene is TRBV5-1, the J gene TRBJ2-7; perhaps TRBD1 as D (5 bases). CDR1 is SGHRS and CDR2 is YFSETQ in the germline V gene. With 2 bases removed from V and 0 bases from J, the gap between germline ends came to 12 bases. This CDR3 has 15 residues. The CDR3 DNA follows: TGCGCCAGCAGCTTTGAGGCAGGGCCCTCCTACGAGCAGTACTTC. Translation gives CASSFEAGPSYEQYF.

The rearrangement joins TRBV28 to TRBJ2-7, with 10 nucleotides matching TRBD2. V lost 6 bases, J lost 5 bases, and 13 bases stayed unmatched. Looked up from germline, CDR1 is MDHEN and CDR2 is SYDVKM. The CDR3 is 16 residues long. CDR3 sequence (DNA): TGTGCCAGCAGACCCTCGGGACTAGCGCTGTCCCACGAGCAGTACTTC. Protein: CASRPSGLALSHEQYF.

The gene calls are TRBV28 and TRBJ1-2, with D perhaps TRBD1 (6 bases). This CDR3 region has 15 residues. The V gene's germline CDR1 is MDHEN and CDR2 SYDVKM. Trimming pared 5 bases from V and 7 bases from J, leaving 20 bases between. CDR3 coding DNA: TGTGCCAGCAGTGCCCTCGGGGGGGGGCTTGCTGGCTACACCTTC. This encodes CASSALGGGLAGYTF.

In this sample, this clone turned up once. The chain is built from TRBV27 and TRBJ1-1; 7 positions agree with TRBD1. The CDR3 extends over 15 amino acids. The V gene's germline CDR1 is MNHEY and CDR2 SMNVEV (reference sequence). The V segment lost 0 bases and the J segment 1 base; nucleotides outside the gene matches: 2. The CDR3 DNA follows: TGTGCCAGCAGTTTATCCCGACAGGGGAACACTGAAGCTTTCTTT. Translated, it gives CASSLSRQGNTEAFF.

V usage is TRBV27 and J usage is TRBJ2-7, with 9 bases matching TRBD1. J gave up 5 bases and V 7 bases, and 12 bases lay outside the gene matches. Germline CDR1 is MNHEY and CDR2 is SMNVEV (reference sequence). The CDR3 covers 15 residues. The CDR3 DNA is TGTGCCAGCAAACGACCCGGGACAGGGAGCCACGAGCAGTACTTC. This encodes CASKRPGTGSHEQYF.

The chain joins TRBV5-4 to TRBJ2-4, with TRBD1 matching 7 bases. CDR1 and CDR2 (germline): SGHNT, YYREEE (reference sequence). After removal of 3 bases from V and 4 bases from J, the junction contained 7 bases not matched to a gene. The CDR3 is made up of 15 amino acids. This CDR3 is CASSSVTGTKNIQYF. The DNA of the CDR3 is TGTGCCAGCAGCTCGGTGACAGGGACAAAAAACATTCAGTACTTC.

The chain has TRBV19 and TRBJ2-1; TRBD2 matches 10 bases. CDR3 size: 19 residues. Germline CDR1 reads LNHDA; CDR2 reads SQIVND (reference sequence). V lost 0 bases to trimming and J lost 7 bases; unmatched junction nucleotides: 15. DNA for the CDR3: TGTGCCAGTAGTATAGATCAGAGACTAGCGGGTCCAAGGGGGAATGAGCAGTTCTTC. Translation: CASSIDQRLAGPRGNEQFF.

This clone came up once. The gene calls are TRBV5-8 and TRBJ2-1; 9 nucleotides agree with TRBD2. CDR3 length: 17 amino acids. Looked up from germline, CDR1 is SGHTS and CDR2 is YDEGEE. V lost 4 bases, J lost 3 bases, and 11 bases stayed unmatched. Here the CDR3 reads CASSLARLAVFYNEQFF. CDR3 nucleotides: TGTGCCAGCAGCCTTGCCAGACTAGCGGTCTTCTACAATGAGCAGTTCTTC.

The CDR3 protein is CASSLRRQGLFSGDTEAFF. The CDR3 nucleotides are TGTGCCAGCAGTTTACGACGACAGGGTTTATTTAGTGGGGACACTGAAGCTTTCTTT. The chain has TRBV27 and TRBJ1-1, with TRBD1 identical over 7 bases. The germline V gene has CDR1 MNHEY and CDR2 SMNVEV (reference sequence). The CDR3 runs to 19 residues. V lost 2 bases to trimming and J lost 3 bases; unmatched junction nucleotides: 18.